The rows below give T cell receptor beta chains drawn from one sample of a study of blood T cell repertoires in COVID-19. This table comes from immunoSEQ multiplex PCR, and its TCRdb copy is limited to in-frame clones, with some not included. The sample consists of a few hundred thousand clones, roughly nine tenths of them appearing once. The sample comprised PBMCs or T cells enriched from blood (not recorded which). The receptors here all came from a woman between 18 and 30 years old who had recovered from COVID-19. Each CDR3 is given with its conserved first and last residue. The order of the fields is V gene, clone size, J gene, CDR3 protein. Clone size is shown for a subset of rows, as once, few, many or a class of expanded clone.

TRBV11-3	-	TRBJ2-7	CASSPRDSSYEQYF
TRBV10-3	-	TRBJ2-3	CAISGGGTRKTDTQYF
TRBV9	-	TRBJ1-2	CASSRFDEGQTNYGYTF
TRBV6-5	few	TRBJ1-1	CASRRGTEAFF
TRBV10-2	-	TRBJ2-2	CASSVAGKAGELFF
TRBV19	-	TRBJ2-3	CASQKRASTLDTQYF
TRBV9	-	TRBJ1-6	CASSPSGNNSPLHF
TRBV13	-	TRBJ2-2	CASSLNNGELFF
TRBV6-6	-	TRBJ1-5	CASSYSLGRANQPQHF
TRBV27	-	TRBJ1-1	CASSLLTGETEAFF
TRBV5-1	-	TRBJ2-1	CASSLAGGLDEQFF
TRBV2	-	TRBJ2-7	CASKTSGGANSYEQYF
TRBV7-6	once	TRBJ2-7	CASSASPPGTGHEQYF
TRBV28	-	TRBJ2-3	CASSLDRGTDTQYF
TRBV28	-	TRBJ2-2	CASSISGGTGELFF
TRBV5-1	-	TRBJ1-1	CASSTTGNTEAFF
TRBV5-4	-	TRBJ2-3	CASSPSGGRADTQYF
TRBV13	-	TRBJ2-2	CASSQTGGELFF
TRBV6-1	-	TRBJ2-7	CASSEARGGGPYEQYF
TRBV7-6	-	TRBJ2-5	CASGTQGAQETQYF
TRBV28	once	TRBJ2-7	CASRSQGQGLPYEQYF
TRBV27	once	TRBJ1-2	CASSEKWGRGGIGYGYTF
TRBV7-9	-	TRBJ1-2	CASSLLDSSGGYTF
TRBV29-1	-	TRBJ2-7	CSVEEVEPGGSYEQYF
TRBV5-1	-	TRBJ1-6	CASSPDRFHSPLHF
TRBV6-5	-	TRBJ2-1	CASSYGDRNEQFF
TRBV11-1	-	TRBJ1-1	CASSSDSRTEAFF
TRBV6-6	-	TRBJ1-1	CASSQRGGQGPYTEAFF
TRBV27	-	TRBJ2-1	CASSSARTGGPNEQFF
TRBV5-1	-	TRBJ1-5	CASQDRDSCKPQHF
TRBV6-5	-	TRBJ1-1	CASSRDRGAPGEAFF
TRBV10-2	once	TRBJ2-1	CASSVWQGGNEQFF
TRBV7-2	few	TRBJ1-1	CASSLVYEAFF
TRBV19	-	TRBJ2-5	CASTGMAQETQYF
TRBV6-5	-	TRBJ1-5	CAGARGGNNQPQHF
TRBV2	-	TRBJ1-5	CASSVGGRQPQHF
TRBV7-2	-	TRBJ1-5	CASSFYPGGAGSNQPQHF
TRBV7-9	-	TRBJ2-7	CASSLGTPQGTYEQYF
TRBV28	-	TRBJ1-2	CASSIGTGALGYGYTF
TRBV5-1	-	TRBJ1-1	CASSLWTGEMNTEAFF
TRBV19	-	TRBJ1-1	CASKRTGYPEAFF
TRBV7-2	-	TRBJ1-5	CASSLRAAPYQPQHF
TRBV5-1	once	TRBJ2-1	CASSTRQGVSYNEQFF
TRBV24-1	-	TRBJ1-3	CATSELQGTHTIYF
TRBV6-2/TRBV6-3	-	TRBJ2-3	CASSHGTTVVF
TRBV20-1	-	TRBJ1-5	CSANEGLSNQPQHF
TRBV10-3	few	TRBJ1-3	CAISIPVSGNSGNTIYF
TRBV6-5	-	TRBJ2-7	CASSQTRDSYEQYF
TRBV5-4	-	TRBJ1-2	CASRTTGHYGYTF
TRBV18	-	TRBJ2-5	CASSPPPGGLYETQYF
TRBV10-3	once	TRBJ1-5	CAISEAGNQPQHF
TRBV5-8	-	TRBJ2-1	CASSLDPGKSGFF
TRBV29-1	-	TRBJ2-1	CSAVRGLAGTEQFF
TRBV11-3	few	TRBJ1-1	CASSYSGTGGTEAFF
TRBV27	-	TRBJ1-2	CASSLGQGTNYGYTF
TRBV27	once	TRBJ1-2	CASSGQGRYGYTF
TRBV7-8	-	TRBJ2-3	CASSLDGGTKLWVVTQYF
TRBV10-3	-	TRBJ2-2	CAISESGGAGELFF